This is a list of T cell receptor beta chains from one sample in a study of blood T cell repertoires in COVID-19. The protocol was immunoSEQ multiplex PCR, while the TCRdb copy is restricted to in-frame clones and leaves out a portion. The sample contains roughly 200,000 clones, over 75% of which appear only once. The specimen sequenced was PBMCs or T cells enriched from blood (not recorded which). Source of these receptors: a man aged 40-49 years who had recovered from COVID-19. The CDR3 runs from the conserved cysteine through the conserved F or W. The D gene is left open where the match is weak. Size is stated for part of the rows, as once, few or many counts, or as a class when the clone is expanded.

d_call j_call clone_size v_call cdr3_nt cdr3_aa
TRBD1 TRBJ1-2 - TRBV4-1 TGCGCCAGCAGCCTCCAACCCGGGACAGGGGACGGCTACACCTTC CASSLQPGTGDGYTF
TRBD1 TRBJ2-2 few TRBV7-6 TGTGCCAGCAGCCCAACCGGGACAGGGAGGCGCGGGGAGCTGTTTTTT CASSPTGTGRRGELFF
- TRBJ2-2 - TRBV5-4 TGTGCCAGCAGCCTGGGGACTCCCCGTACGAACACCGGGGAGCTGTTTTTT CASSLGTPRTNTGELFF
TRBD1 TRBJ1-1 - TRBV2 TGTGCCAGCAGTGATTCACAGGGGGCGCTTGGGACTGAAGCTTTCTTT CASSDSQGALGTEAFF
TRBD1 TRBJ2-3 - TRBV18 TGTGCCAGCTCATCAACAGGGGGAGCAGATACGCAGTATTTT CASSSTGGADTQYF
- TRBJ2-5 - TRBV18 TGTGCCAGCTCACCATCAGACACCTGGCTTCAAGAGACCCAGTACTTC CASSPSDTWLQETQYF
TRBD2 TRBJ2-1 - TRBV4-2 TGTGCCAGCAGCCAAGGGCCACTAGCGGGCTACAATGAGCAGTTCTTC CASSQGPLAGYNEQFF
TRBD1 TRBJ1-6 few TRBV30 TGTGCCTGGAGTGTAAAGGACAGGGGGCTGAGGAATTCACCCCTCCACTTT CAWSVKDRGLRNSPLHF
- TRBJ1-6 - TRBV12-1 TGTGCCATCTACCTCACACACAGCTCCTATAATTCACCCCTCCACTTT CAIYLTHSSYNSPLHF
TRBD2 TRBJ2-1 - TRBV6-5 TGTGCCAGCAGTTCAGGGACTAGTTCTCCCTTTAATGAGCAGTTCTTC CASSSGTSSPFNEQFF
TRBD2 TRBJ2-1 once TRBV18 TGTGCCAGCTCACCACCCCTATTACGCGGGAGGGCCAGGGAGCAGTTCTTC CASSPPLLRGRAREQFF
- TRBJ2-2 few TRBV11-2 TGTGCCAGCAGCCCAGCTAGCACCGGGGAGCTGTTTTTT CASSPASTGELFF
TRBD1 TRBJ1-1 - TRBV30 TGTGCCTGGAGCGGGACAGGCGTGAACACTGAAGCTTTCTTT CAWSGTGVNTEAFF
- TRBJ2-1 - TRBV9 TGTGCCAGCAGCTCATTAGACAGGCCCCACAATGAGCAGTTCTTC CASSSLDRPHNEQFF
TRBD2 TRBJ2-3 - TRBV4-1 TGCGCCAGCAGATCACCCCTCAGCGGGAGGGGGAGAGATACGCAGTATTTT CASRSPLSGRGRDTQYF
- TRBJ1-3 - TRBV27 TGTGCCAGCAGTTTAAATCTTGGAAACACCATATATTTT CASSLNLGNTIYF
- TRBJ2-1 - TRBV11-1 TGTGCCAGCAGATCCGGGACAGAGCAGTTCTTC CASRSGTEQFF
TRBD2 TRBJ2-3 - TRBV5-4 TGTGCCAGCAGCAAAGCGGGGATTAGCACAGATACGCAGTATTTT CASSKAGISTDTQYF
TRBD2 TRBJ2-1 once TRBV2 TGTGCCAGCAATCAGCGGTGGACTAGCGGTTACAATGAGCAGTTCTTC CASNQRWTSGYNEQFF
- TRBJ2-2 - TRBV6-5 TGTGCCAGCAAAACTACAAACACCGGGGAGCTGTTTTTT CASKTTNTGELFF
TRBD1 TRBJ1-5 - TRBV6-5 TGTGCCAGCAGTTACTGGACAGGGGGAAATCAGCCCCAGCATTTT CASSYWTGGNQPQHF
TRBD2 TRBJ2-1 - TRBV3-1/TRBV3-2 TGTGCCAGCAGCCATCTAGCGGGAGTAGGTGAGCAGTTCTTC CASSHLAGVGEQFF
TRBD1 TRBJ1-6 many TRBV7-9 TGTGCCAGCAGCAGGGACAGGGATCTTTCACCCCTCCACTTT CASSRDRDLSPLHF
- TRBJ1-5 - TRBV7-8 TGTGCCAGCAGCTTAAATACACATAGCAATCAGCCCCAGCATTTT CASSLNTHSNQPQHF
- TRBJ2-7 - TRBV5-1 TGCGCCAGCAGCTCGGAAGGGGGTTACGAGCAGTACTTC CASSSEGGYEQYF
TRBD1 TRBJ1-1 - TRBV25-1 TGTGCCAGCCAGGACAGGATCGACACTGAAGCTTTCTTT CASQDRIDTEAFF
- TRBJ1-2 - TRBV19 TGTGCCAGTAGTATACCAGGGGTCGACTATGGCTACACCTTC CASSIPGVDYGYTF
- TRBJ2-4 - TRBV4-1 TGCGCCAGCAGCCAAGTATCTGGTGCCGGGGCCAAAAACATTCAGTACTTC CASSQVSGAGAKNIQYF
- TRBJ1-1 - TRBV5-6 TGTGCCAGCAGCACACAGGGTGGCATGAACACTGAAGCTTTCTTT CASSTQGGMNTEAFF
- TRBJ1-1 - TRBV19 TGTGCCAGTAGTGCGAACAGGAACATGAACACTGAAGCTTTCTTT CASSANRNMNTEAFF
- TRBJ1-2 - TRBV7-9 TGTGCCAGCAGCTTAGACACACCCTCCGGCTACACCTTC CASSLDTPSGYTF
- TRBJ2-2 once TRBV3-1/TRBV3-2 TGTGCCAGCAGCCAAGTGCAGGGTCGCGGGGAGCTGTTTTTT CASSQVQGRGELFF
- TRBJ1-1 - TRBV7-4 TGTGCCACCGAAGAGGCTTGGAACACTGAAGCTTTCTTT CATEEAWNTEAFF
- TRBJ1-2 once TRBV19 TGTGCCAGTAGTATAGGCGAGGGCCTAAACTATGGCTACACCTTC CASSIGEGLNYGYTF
- TRBJ2-2 - TRBV5-4 TGTGCCAGCAGCTCAAAAATAGGGGACACCGGGGAGCTGTTTTTT CASSSKIGDTGELFF
TRBD1 TRBJ1-3 - TRBV7-7 TGTGCCAGCAGCCTCGGACAGGGTCACACCATATATTTT CASSLGQGHTIYF
- TRBJ1-1 - TRBV6-4 TGTGCCAGCAGTGACTCATTCGGGGGGGGCCCTGAAGCTTTCTTT CASSDSFGGGPEAFF
TRBD1 TRBJ1-2 - TRBV6-5 TGTGCCAGCAGGCCGACAGGGAACTATGGCTACACCTTC CASRPTGNYGYTF
- TRBJ1-2 - TRBV3-1/TRBV3-2 TGTGCCAGCAGCCTCCCTTCGGGGGGCTACACCTTC CASSLPSGGYTF
TRBD1 TRBJ2-4 - TRBV19 TGTGCCAGTAAAGGTCGACAGGGGGATAACATTCAGTACTTC CASKGRQGDNIQYF
- TRBJ1-2 - TRBV4-1 TGCGCCAGCAGCCAAGTTGAGGGCAGGGGCTATGGCTACACCTTC CASSQVEGRGYGYTF
- TRBJ2-5 - TRBV24-1 TGTGCCACCAGTGACCCAACGACAAGTCAAGAGACCCAGTACTTC CATSDPTTSQETQYF
- TRBJ1-3 - TRBV6-5 TGTGCCAGCACCCCGTACAGGGTCGGAAACACCATATATTTT CASTPYRVGNTIYF
TRBD2 TRBJ2-1 - TRBV7-2 TGTGCCAGCAGCCTGGGGACTAGCGGGAGGAATGAGCAGTTCTTC CASSLGTSGRNEQFF
- TRBJ2-7 - TRBV5-5 TGTGCCAGCAGCCTCAGCAGGGGCCACGAGCAGTACTTC CASSLSRGHEQYF
TRBD2 TRBJ2-1 - TRBV11-2 TGTGCCAGCACGACTAGCGGGAACCTCTACAATGAGCAGTTCTTC CASTTSGNLYNEQFF
- TRBJ2-2 once TRBV7-3 TGTGCCAGCAGCTTAAATGGTCGCGACACCGGGGAGCTGTTTTTT CASSLNGRDTGELFF
- TRBJ2-1 few TRBV10-1 TGCGCCAGCAGTGGGGGGCCCTACAATGAGCAGTTCTTC CASSGGPYNEQFF
TRBD1 TRBJ1-2 - TRBV30 TGTGCCTGGAGTGGAGACAGGGGACTACGAAACTATGGCTACACCTTC CAWSGDRGLRNYGYTF
- TRBJ1-2 - TRBV21-1 TGTGCCAGCAAAGGGCCAGGGGGCAACTATGGCTACACCTTC CASKGPGGNYGYTF
TRBD2 TRBJ2-7 - TRBV5-4 TGTGCCAGCAGCTCCGTAGCGGGGAACTCCTACGAGCAGTACTTC CASSSVAGNSYEQYF
TRBD1 TRBJ2-2 - TRBV28 TGTGCCAGCAGTTACGTAGTGGGACAGGCCTTCACCGGGGAGCTGTTTTTT CASSYVVGQAFTGELFF
- TRBJ2-6 - TRBV6-5 TGTGCCAGCAGTTACTCGCGTTCTGGGGCCAACGTCCTGACTTTC CASSYSRSGANVLTF
- TRBJ1-1 - TRBV12-3/TRBV12-4 TGTGCCAGCAGTTTCAGGGTGAACACTGAAGCTTTCTTT CASSFRVNTEAFF
- TRBJ1-5 - TRBV28 TGTGCCAGCAGCAGTCCAGAAGGGGTAGTTGTTCAGCCCCAGCATTTT CASSSPEGVVVQPQHF
- TRBJ2-1 - TRBV19 TGTGCCAGTAGTATATTACGGGAAACTAAGCAGTTCTTC CASSILRETKQFF
- TRBJ1-2 - TRBV13 TGTGCCACCCTCTCAGGGGTTGGCTACACCTTC CATLSGVGYTF
TRBD2 TRBJ2-1 - TRBV3-1/TRBV3-2 TGTGCCAGCAGCCAAGGCCGGGGCGGGAGTTACAATGAGCAGTTCTTC CASSQGRGGSYNEQFF